A single sample is the source of the 12 T cell receptor beta chains below, sequenced in a study of blood T cells in healthy people across ages. Sample-barcoded 5' priming and a J-beta primer mix drove a second PCR of about 6 to 12 cycles. TCRdb itself ran the 5' RACE reads through MiXCR, one entry per CDR3 protein. The sample records 550,000 to 650,000 distinct CDR3 sequences, roughly 30% being singletons. Sequenced sample: blood. The receptor set was obtained from an elderly woman in good health.

This clonotype showed up just a few times. Possible read error: a much larger clone is one base away. The rearrangement joins TRBV5-1 to TRBJ2-3, with 9 bases lining up with TRBD1. The length of the CDR3 is 16 residues. The germline CDR1 and CDR2 sequences are SGHRS and YFSETQ. Trimming removed 4 bases from V and 8 bases from J; junction bases left unmatched: 14. Written as DNA, the CDR3 is TGCGCCAGCAGCGGGACGGGACAGGGAGACAGAGGTACGCAGTATTTT. Translated: CASSGTGQGDRGTQYF. The full variable domain, completed using reference TRBV5-1 and TRBJ2-3, is KAGVTQTPRYLIKTRGQQVTLSCSPISGHRSVSWYQQTPGQGLQFLFEYFSETQRNKGNFPGRFSGRQFSNSRSEMNVSTLELGDSALYLCASSGTGQGDRGTQYFGPGTRLTVL.

This clonotype came up a few times. The chain recombines TRBV6-2 or TRBV6-3 with TRBJ2-3, with TRBD2 identical over 10 bases. Germline V gives CDR1 MNHEY, CDR2 SVGEGT. The CDR3 runs 16 residues. J was trimmed by 3 bases and V by 2 bases; bases with no gene match: 5. This CDR3 reads CASSYPSGGITDTQYF. CDR3 sequence (DNA): TGTGCCAGCAGTTACCCTAGCGGGGGTATAACAGATACGCAGTATTTT.

This clonotype was seen repeatedly, ten times or more. The rearrangement joins TRBV30 to TRBJ2-7; D is uncertain. V was shortened by 2 bases and J by 7 bases, with 9 bases between the two germline ends. CDR3 length: 11 residues. Looked up from germline, CDR1 is GTSNPN and CDR2 is SVGIG (reference sequence). CDR3 DNA: TGTGCCTGGAGTACTCGTGGAGAGCAGTACTTC. Translated: CAWSTRGEQYF.

This clonotype was seen repeatedly, ten times or more. The chain has TRBV5-6 and TRBJ1-2; TRBD1 aligns across 7 bases. Germline loops: CDR1 SGHDT, CDR2 YYEEEE. J was trimmed by 1 base and V by 3 bases; bases with no gene match: 6. The CDR3 is 15 residues long. The CDR3, as DNA: TGTGCCAGCAGCTCATCGGACAGGATTAACTATGGCTACACCTTC. Its protein is CASSSSDRINYGYTF.

Remarks on this clonotype: This clone may be a read error of a much larger clone one base away. CDR3 bases: TGTGCCAGCAGCTTATCACTGGGGGGGGCCAACGTCCGGACTTTC. This encodes CASSLSLGGANVRTF. V usage is TRBV7-2 and J usage is TRBJ2-6; possible D gene TRBD2, 7 bases. The length of the CDR3 is 15 residues. Looked up from germline, CDR1 is SGHTA and CDR2 is FQGNSA.

This clonotype was observed once. The rearrangement links TRBV5-6 to TRBJ2-1, with a tentative D call TRBD2 (5 bases). Germline values: CDR1 SGHDT, CDR2 YYEEEE. The CDR3 totals 14 residues. Deletions cut 4 bases from V and 8 bases from J, with 16 bases between. In DNA, the CDR3 is TGTGCCAGCAGCGTGAGTACGCTAGCCTATGAGCAGTTCTTC. It translates to CASSVSTLAYEQFF.

The rearrangement uses TRBV7-9 and TRBJ1-2; D possibly corresponds to TRBD1 (6 bases). Trimming removed 5 bases from V and 7 bases from J, with 17 bases in between. There are 14 residues in the CDR3. From germline, CDR1 is SEHNR and CDR2 FQNEAQ (reference sequence). The CDR3 region is CASSQVQGIGGYTF. The CDR3 bases are TGTGCCAGCAGCCAAGTACAGGGTATCGGTGGCTACACCTTC. Based on the CDR3 plus reference TRBV7-9 and TRBJ1-2, the full variable domain is DTGVSQNPRHKITKRGQNVTFRCDPISEHNRLYWYRQTLGQGPEFLTYFQNEAQLEKSRLLSDRFSAERPKGSFSTLEIQRTEQGDSAMYLCASSQVQGIGGYTFGSGTRLTVV.

This clonotype was counted only a few times. The chain employs TRBV29-1 and TRBJ2-2; D perhaps matches TRBD1 (8 bases). CDR1 SQVTM and CDR2 ANQGSEA come from the germline V gene. V lost 4 bases, J lost 2 bases, and 23 bases lay in between. This CDR3 comprises 18 residues. The chain's CDR3 is CSVAVPGGGRTNTGELFF. CDR3 DNA: TGCAGCGTTGCCGTTCCAGGGGGCGGGAGAACTAACACCGGGGAGCTGTTTTTT.

This clonotype appeared a few times. V is TRBV7-2 and J is TRBJ1-5; TRBD1 matches at 8 bases. Germline lookup yields CDR1 SGHTA and CDR2 FQGNSA. The CDR3 totals 13 residues. Unmatched junction bases numbered 4, after V lost 5 bases and J lost 7 bases. This chain's CDR3 is CASSNRQGQPQHF. Here the CDR3 DNA reads TGTGCCAGCAGCAACAGACAGGGGCAGCCCCAGCATTTT.

As to this clonotype: This may be a read error, as it is one base from a much larger clone. The chain has TRBV4-1 and TRBJ1-5, with no clear D. Germline V gives CDR1 MGHRA, CDR2 YSYEKL. The CDR3 runs 17 residues. In DNA, the CDR3 is TGCGCCAGCTCAACCGCCCCTGAGAGGTATTTACCTCAGCCCCGGCATTTT. As protein: CASSTAPERYLPQPRHF.

This clonotype was counted only a few times. This chain links TRBV7-2 with TRBJ1-6, with 7 bases lining up with TRBD1. J gave up 9 bases and V 1 base, and 6 bases lay outside the gene matches. Germline CDR1 reads SGHTA; CDR2 reads FQGNSA. CDR3 size: 15 residues. The CDR3 here is CASSLGNRGSSPLHF. CDR3 DNA: TGTGCCAGCAGCTTAGGGAACAGGGGAAGTTCACCCCTCCACTTT.

This clonotype was found many times. The V call is TRBV6-5, the J call TRBJ1-1; D gene uncertain. The CDR3 extends over 13 amino acids. Deletions cut 2 bases from V and 3 bases from J, with 7 bases between. Germline V lookup: CDR1 MNHEY, CDR2 SVGAGI. The CDR3 here is CASSYMSYTEAFF. The CDR3 DNA sequence: TGTGCCAGCAGTTACATGTCCTACACTGAAGCTTTCTTT.